This T cell receptor (beta chain) was identified during a study of blood T cell repertoires in COVID-19. Study overall: Acute and convalescent COVID-19 samples came from the United States, Italy and Spain. PBMCs, B-cell-depleted T cells, or T cells provided the cDNA or gDNA that made up the material.

Germline CDR1 reads SQVTM; CDR2 reads ANQGSEA. Trimming left V 4 bases short and J 1 base short, with 6 bases between. The CDR3 extends over 12 amino acids. Under the authors' procedure: Estimates of nucleated cell counts were drawn from the amplification of reference gene primers. Sequenced by immunoSEQ multiplex PCR; TCRdb stores in-frame clones only, minus some. V and J calls and clone size are given by that table; D and trimming were obtained from the DNA. The sample comprises roughly 59,000 clones, 70% to 80% of which are singletons, and 10% to 15% rests with the top ten. Details on this clone: The sample has other DNA sequences that encode this CDR3 too.

Source material: peripheral blood. This TCR came from a man older than 75 with acute or convalescent COVID-19. V usage is TRBV29-1 and J usage is TRBJ2-3; D gene ambiguous. The CDR3 DNA reads TGCAGCGTTGGGCAGGGCACAGATACGCAGTATTTT. This translates into CSVGQGTDTQYF.